This T cell receptor (beta chain) comes out of a study of beta chain features in type 1 diabetes. Overall study results and limits: Shortening of TCRB CDR3s, moderate but significant, appeared in all four CD4+ subsets of Type 1 diabetes patients.

About this clone itself: Its antigen remains unidentified.

Every bit of the isolated RNA underwent reverse transcription, so sequencing read expressed TCRB transcripts. The method was immunoSEQ multiplex PCR; TCRdb's version includes in-frame clones alone and lacks a portion of them. The top ten hold 1.1% of the sample, which has about 25,000 clones, 68% seen once. The TCR originated in a woman in her forties with type 1 diabetes. Material for sequencing was stem cell memory CD4+ T cells from blood.

Written as DNA, the CDR3 is TGTGCCAGCAGCTTGCAGAGGCCGCCGATTAACTATGGCTACACCTTC. Amino acid sequence: CASSLQRPPINYGYTF. The chain employs TRBV11-2 and TRBJ1-2; D remains unclear. V was clipped by 3 bases and J by 1 base, with 15 bases between them. From germline, CDR1 is SGHAT and CDR2 FQNNGV. The CDR3 runs to 16 residues. The variable domain in full, with the rest retrieved from reference TRBV11-2 and TRBJ1-2, is EAGVAQSPRYKIIEKRQSVAFWCNPISGHATLYWYQQILGQGPKLLIQFQNNGVVDDSQLPKDRFSAERLKGVDSTLKIQPAKLEDSAVYLCASSLQRPPINYGYTFGSGTRLTVV.